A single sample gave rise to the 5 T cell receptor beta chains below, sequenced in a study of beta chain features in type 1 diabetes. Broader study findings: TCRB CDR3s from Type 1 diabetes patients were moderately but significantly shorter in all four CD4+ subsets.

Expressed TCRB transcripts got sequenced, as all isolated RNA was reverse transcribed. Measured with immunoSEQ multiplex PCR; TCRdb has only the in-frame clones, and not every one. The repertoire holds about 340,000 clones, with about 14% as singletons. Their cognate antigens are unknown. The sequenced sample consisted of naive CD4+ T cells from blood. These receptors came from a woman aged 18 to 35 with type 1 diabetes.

Here the CDR3 DNA reads TGCGCCAGCAAACTCGGGTGGGATACGCAGTATTTT. This sequence encodes CASKLGWDTQYF. The chain carries TRBV5-1 and TRBJ2-3; D not resolved. Germline loops: CDR1 SGHRS, CDR2 YFSETQ. There are 12 residues in the CDR3. V was trimmed by 6 bases and J by 6 bases, leaving 11 bases between them.

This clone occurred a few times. The DNA of the CDR3 is TGCGCCAGCAGCTCGGCCCCCGACTACCCCTACGAGCAGTACTTC. Its protein product is CASSSAPDYPYEQYF. The genes are TRBV5-1 and TRBJ2-7; D might be TRBD2 (5 bases). Germline assignment: CDR1 SGHRS and CDR2 YFSETQ. This CDR3 region has 15 residues. V was cut by 3 bases and J by 2 bases, with 15 bases left in between.

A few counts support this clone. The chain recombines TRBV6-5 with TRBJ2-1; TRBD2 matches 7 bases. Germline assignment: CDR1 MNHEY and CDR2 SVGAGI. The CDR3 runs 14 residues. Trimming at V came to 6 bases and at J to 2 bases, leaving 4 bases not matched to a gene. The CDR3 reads CASRAGLTYNEQFF. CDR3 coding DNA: TGTGCCAGCAGAGCGGGACTCACCTACAATGAGCAGTTCTTC.

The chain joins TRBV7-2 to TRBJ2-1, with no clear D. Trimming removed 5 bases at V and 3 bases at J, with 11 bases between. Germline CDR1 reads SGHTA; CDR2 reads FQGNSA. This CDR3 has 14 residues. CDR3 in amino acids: CASSPLAGYNEQFF. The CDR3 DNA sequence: TGTGCCAGCAGCCCCTTGGCAGGCTACAATGAGCAGTTCTTC.

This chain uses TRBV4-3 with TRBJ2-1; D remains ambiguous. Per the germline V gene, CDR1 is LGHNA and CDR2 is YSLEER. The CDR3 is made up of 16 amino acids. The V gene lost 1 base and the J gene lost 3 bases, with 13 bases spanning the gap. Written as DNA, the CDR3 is TGCGCCAGCAGCCAAGGTAGCAATGCCTACTACAATGAGCAGTTCTTC. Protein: CASSQGSNAYYNEQFF.